Presented here are 9 T cell receptor beta chains from one specimen sequenced in a study of Graves' ophthalmopathy and Graves' hyperthyroidism. Using RNA transcripts, the TCR beta CDR3 regions were amplified. The workflow started with a first-round RT-PCR run with HTBI primers and then moved on to a second-round multiplex PCR. TCRdb independently ran MiXCR on the multiplex PCR reads; one entry per CDR3 protein. Here the sample spans 200,000 to 250,000 distinct CDR3 sequences, roughly 27% being singletons. Material: peripheral blood. All receptors come from a man in his fifties or sixties with Graves' ophthalmopathy.

There are many counts of this clonotype. This chain joins TRBV11-2 and TRBJ2-7; 8 positions agree with TRBD2. The V segment lost 3 bases and the J segment 4 bases; nucleotides outside the gene matches: 5. The CDR3 runs 14 residues. Germline CDR1 SGHAT, CDR2 FQNNGV. CDR3 DNA: TGTGCCAGCAGCTTGGGAACTAGCGGTTACGAGCAGTACTTC. It encodes CASSLGTSGYEQYF.

This clonotype was seen at least ten times. The J gene is TRBJ1-2, the V gene TRBV20-1; no definite D call. This CDR3 has 13 amino acids. CDR1 is DFQATT, CDR2 SNEGSKA, per germline (reference sequence). V was trimmed by 1 base and J by 13 bases, leaving 19 bases between them. The CDR3 nucleotides read TGCAGTGCTAGAGCCACGGTAGGGCAGGCCGCCACCTTC. It specifies CSARATVGQAATF.

This clonotype was found many times. This rearrangement joins TRBV6-5 to TRBJ1-2; 9 nucleotides line up with TRBD1. CDR3 size: 15 residues. Per the germline V gene, CDR1 is MNHEY and CDR2 is SVGAGI. Trimming at V came to 5 bases and at J to 8 bases, leaving 12 bases not matched to a gene. CDR3 coding DNA: TGTGCCAGCAGTCCACAGGGGGCGGTGGCCTTAGGCTACACCTTC. Translating it yields CASSPQGAVALGYTF.

This clonotype appeared many times. The V call is TRBV27, the J call TRBJ2-2; D unclear. The germline gives CDR1 MNHEY, CDR2 SMNVEV (reference sequence). This CDR3 comprises 13 residues. The V gene lost 11 bases and the J gene lost 4 bases, with 14 bases spanning the gap. The CDR3: CAVKDGFTGELFF. The CDR3 DNA reads TGTGCCGTCAAGGACGGATTCACCGGGGAGCTGTTTTTT.

The chain carries TRBV5-6 and TRBJ1-6; a possible D gene is TRBD1 (6 bases). V lost 2 bases, J lost 6 bases, and 9 bases lay in between. Looked up from germline, CDR1 is SGHDT and CDR2 is YYEEEE. CDR3 size: 14 residues. The CDR3 protein is CASSFGQSNSPLHF. CDR3 sequence (DNA): TGTGCCAGCAGCTTTGGACAGAGTAATTCACCCCTCCACTTT.

This clonotype was seen ten or more times. The chain links TRBV30 to TRBJ1-6; a possible D gene is TRBD1 (6 bases). Germline V lookup: CDR1 GTSNPN, CDR2 SVGIG (reference sequence). Trimming took off 3 bases at V and 5 bases at J, with 14 bases between the two ends. There are 15 residues in the CDR3. The chain's CDR3 is CAWRRQGRNNSPLHF. The CDR3 region has the DNA TGTGCCTGGAGACGGCAGGGGAGGAATAATTCACCCCTCCACTTT.

The J gene is TRBJ2-2, the V gene TRBV6-5; 7 bases align to TRBD2. V trimming: 2 bases; J trimming: 4 bases; junction bases outside the gene matches: 4. CDR1 MNHEY and CDR2 SVGAGI come from the germline V gene. The CDR3 consists of 15 residues. In nucleotides, the CDR3 is TGTGCCAGCAGTTACGCGGGAGAGGTCACCGGGGAGCTGTTTTTT. The encoded protein is CASSYAGEVTGELFF.

The rearrangement uses TRBV6-1 and TRBJ1-2; D is uncertain. The CDR3 spans 13 residues. The germline V and J ends were trimmed by 3 bases and 5 bases, with 10 bases remaining between them. Germline CDR1 and CDR2: MNHNS and SASEGT. The CDR3 loop is CASSDLGFYGYTF. In DNA, the CDR3 is TGTGCCAGCAGTGACCTGGGATTTTATGGCTACACCTTC.

This clonotype was recorded many times. The gene calls are TRBV19 and TRBJ2-7; 14 positions match TRBD2. This CDR3 has 16 amino acids. After removal of 6 bases from V and 1 base from J, the junction contained 5 bases not matched to a gene. Germline V gene lookup returns CDR1 LNHDA and CDR2 SQIVND (reference sequence). CDR3 DNA sequence: TGTGCCAGTAGCACCGGGACTAGCGGGAGATCCTACGAGCAGTACTTC. Its protein is CASSTGTSGRSYEQYF. Combining the CDR3 with reference TRBV19 and TRBJ2-7 gives the whole variable domain DGGITQSPKYLFRKEGQNVTLSCEQNLNHDAMYWYRQDPGQGLRLIYYSQIVNDFQKGDIAEGYSVSREKKESFPLTVTSAQKNPTAFYLCASSTGTSGRSYEQYFGPGTRLTVT.